These 5 T cell receptor beta chains came from one sample sequenced in a study of blood T cell repertoires in COVID-19. Profiling relied on immunoSEQ multiplex PCR, and the TCRdb table lists in-frame clones only, not all of them. The sample consists of 300,000 to 400,000 clones, around nine tenths of them appearing once. The sample consisted of peripheral blood. Receptors were obtained from a woman aged 18-29 years who had recovered from COVID-19.

The V gene is TRBV10-3, the J gene TRBJ1-2; 8 nucleotides line up with TRBD1. Germline V gene lookup returns CDR1 ENHRY and CDR2 SYGVKD. CDR3 length: 14 residues. J gave up 7 bases and V 6 bases, and 10 bases lay outside the gene matches. CDR3 in DNA: TGTGCCATCAGAGGGACAGGCTTCTATGGTGGCTACACCTTC. Protein: CAIRGTGFYGGYTF.

V gene TRBV11-3 combines with J gene TRBJ2-3; 7 bases line up with TRBD2. Germline assignment: CDR1 SGHNT and CDR2 YENEEA. V shed 1 base and J 3 bases; nucleotides not matched to a gene: 10. The CDR3 is made up of 17 amino acids. The chain's CDR3 is CASSLVGGSKLTDTQYF. CDR3 sequence (DNA): TGTGCCAGCAGCTTAGTCGGCGGGAGTAAATTGACAGATACGCAGTATTTT.

The chain links TRBV21-1 to TRBJ2-3; the D call TRBD1 from the table was never checked on the DNA. TRBV21-1 is an annotated pseudogene. The CDR3 sequence is 15 residues long. The CDR3 protein is CASSSGTGYTDTQYF. The CDR3 DNA sequence: TGTGCCAGCAGCAGCGGGACAGGGTACACAGATACGCAGTATTTT.

The rearrangement joins TRBV6-2 or TRBV6-3 to TRBJ1-5; TRBD1 agrees at 7 bases. Trimming removed 2 bases from V and 9 bases from J; junction bases left unmatched: 7. CDR1 is MNHEY and CDR2 is SVGEGT in the germline V gene. The CDR3 runs 14 residues. CDR3 bases: TGTGCCAGCAGTTACAAGGACAGGTACAGGCCCCAGCATTTT. This codes for CASSYKDRYRPQHF.

The rearrangement joins TRBV11-3 to TRBJ2-3; maybe TRBD1 (6 bases). This CDR3 is 13 amino acids long. V was trimmed by 5 bases and J by 4 bases, leaving 10 bases between them. The germline V gene has CDR1 SGHNT and CDR2 YENEEA. CDR3 nucleotides: TGTGCCAGCAGCGTACAGGGAGCAGATACGCAGTATTTT. It specifies CASSVQGADTQYF. Full variable domain (missing parts from reference TRBV11-3 and TRBJ2-3): EAGVVQSPRYKIIEKKQPVAFWCNPISGHNTLYWYLQNLGQGPELLIRYENEEAVDDSQLPKDRFSAERLKGVDSTLKIQPAELGDSAVYLCASSVQGADTQYFGPGTRLTVL.